A single sample is the source of the 29 T cell receptor beta chains below, sequenced in a study of blood T cell repertoires in COVID-19. Sequencing used immunoSEQ multiplex PCR; TCRdb keeps in-frame clones, though not all of them. This repertoire shows about 70,000 clones, around four fifths found once; its top ten account for around 9.5%. Sequences were obtained from peripheral blood. Every receptor here comes from a human donor in a cohort sampled during active COVID-19.

This chain connects TRBV7-9 to TRBJ1-2; D not certain. Per germline, CDR1 SEHNR and CDR2 FQNEAQ (reference sequence). The CDR3 runs 12 residues. The germline V and J ends were trimmed by 5 bases and 4 bases, with 8 bases remaining between them. As DNA, the CDR3 is TGTGCCAGCAGCCTTACAAGCTATGGCTACACCTTC. Translation: CASSLTSYGYTF.

For the CDR3, the DNA is TGCGCCAGCAGCTTGGATGGGACTAACAATGAGCAGTTCTTC. Amino acid sequence: CASSLDGTNNEQFF. The chain employs TRBV5-1 and TRBJ2-1, with 7 nucleotides matching TRBD2. The CDR3 length is 14 residues. The germline V gene encodes CDR1 SGHRS and CDR2 YFSETQ. The V segment lost 0 bases and the J segment 5 bases; nucleotides outside the gene matches: 2.

The gene calls are TRBV28 and TRBJ1-2; no reliable D call. The CDR3 length is 17 residues. The V gene lost 2 bases and the J gene lost 4 bases, with 20 bases spanning the gap. CDR1 and CDR2 from the germline V gene are MDHEN and SYDVKM. The chain's CDR3 is CASSLPLTESRSYGYTF. The CDR3 DNA is TGTGCCAGCAGTTTACCTCTTACAGAAAGCAGATCCTATGGCTACACCTTC.

J is TRBJ2-5 and V is TRBV19; 8 nucleotides match TRBD1. Germline lookup yields CDR1 LNHDA and CDR2 SQIVND (reference sequence). The J segment lost 5 bases and the V segment lost 7 bases, leaving 9 bases of the junction unmatched. This CDR3 contains 14 residues. CDR3 sequence: CASNPRGLKETQYF. The CDR3 nucleotides read TGTGCCAGTAATCCCAGGGGGCTGAAGGAGACCCAGTACTTC. The entire variable domain, with the rest obtained from reference TRBV19 and TRBJ2-5, is as follows: DGGITQSPKYLFRKEGQNVTLSCEQNLNHDAMYWYRQDPGQGLRLIYYSQIVNDFQKGDIAEGYSVSREKKESFPLTVTSAQKNPTAFYLCASNPRGLKETQYFGPGTRLLVL.

This chain joins TRBV10-1 and TRBJ1-1, with D perhaps matching TRBD1 (5 bases). The germline V gene encodes CDR1 WNHNN and CDR2 SYGVQD (reference sequence). The CDR3 extends over 13 amino acids. The V end was cut by 6 bases, the J end by 0 bases, with 8 bases between. DNA of the CDR3: TGCGCCAGCAGAGGACACCTGAACACTGAAGCTTTCTTT. Translation gives CASRGHLNTEAFF.

The V and J genes are TRBV4-3 and TRBJ2-5, with 7 bases aligning to TRBD1. V was pared by 3 bases and J by 5 bases, with 6 bases of the junction left unmatched. Looked up from germline, CDR1 is LGHNA and CDR2 is YSLEER. The CDR3 runs 14 residues. In DNA, the CDR3 is TGCGCCAGCAGCCAGGCTACAGGGGAGGAGACCCAGTACTTC. This gives the protein CASSQATGEETQYF.

This sequence joins TRBV2 and TRBJ1-6, with 8 bases fitting TRBD1. Losses at the gene ends were 5 bases for V and 5 bases for J; bases not matched to a gene: 11. CDR3 length equals 17 residues. From germline, CDR1 is SNHLY and CDR2 FYNNEI. The CDR3, as DNA: TGTGCCAGCAGTCCCGGGACAGGTCGTCTGGATAATTCACCCCTCCACTTT. It is translated as CASSPGTGRLDNSPLHF. Variable domain in full (rest from reference TRBV2 and TRBJ1-6): EPEVTQTPSHQVTQMGQEVILRCVPISNHLYFYWYRQILGQKVEFLVSFYNNEISEKSEIFDDQFSVERPDGSNFTLKIRSTKLEDSAMYFCASSPGTGRLDNSPLHFGNGTRLTVT.

The rearrangement links TRBV6-1 to TRBJ1-1; 8 bases align to TRBD1. The CDR3 spans 16 residues. The V gene's germline CDR1 is MNHNS and CDR2 SASEGT. Unmatched junction bases numbered 9, after V lost 3 bases and J lost 3 bases. CDR3 sequence (DNA): TGTGCCAGCAGTGATCGGACAGGGAGGGGTTACACTGAAGCTTTCTTT. Encoded protein: CASSDRTGRGYTEAFF.

The chain employs TRBV5-1 and TRBJ2-5, with D maybe TRBD1 (5 bases). V was trimmed by 0 bases and J by 12 bases, leaving 15 bases between them. The germline gives CDR1 SGHRS, CDR2 YFSETQ. There are 13 residues in the CDR3. The CDR3 bases are TGCGCCAGCAGCTTGGGAGGTCAGGGTAAAAAGTACTTC. Translating gives CASSLGGQGKKYF. Complete variable domain (other parts from reference TRBV5-1 and TRBJ2-5): KAGVTQTPRYLIKTRGQQVTLSCSPISGHRSVSWYQQTPGQGLQFLFEYFSETQRNKGNFPGRFSGRQFSNSRSEMNVSTLELGDSALYLCASSLGGQGKKYFGPGTRLLVL.

This sequence joins TRBV6-2 or TRBV6-3 and TRBJ2-2; D gene uncertain. V lost 5 bases and J 2 bases, leaving 6 bases between the germline ends. This CDR3 has 13 residues. Germline CDR1 MNHEY, CDR2 SVGEGT. In nucleotides, the CDR3 is TGTGCCAGCAGTGGCCGAAACACCGGGGAGCTGTTTTTT. This codes for CASSGRNTGELFF.

V gene TRBV5-1 combines with J gene TRBJ1-6; 11 positions agree with TRBD1. Germline V gene lookup returns CDR1 SGHRS and CDR2 YFSETQ. CDR3 length: 17 amino acids. After removal of 3 bases from V and 10 bases from J, the junction contained 12 bases not matched to a gene. The CDR3 DNA sequence: TGCGCCAGCAGCTCGACAACCGGGACAGGGGGAGCGTCACCCCTCCACTTT. Protein: CASSSTTGTGGASPLHF.

This chain uses TRBV19 with TRBJ1-4; D is unresolved. The V gene's germline CDR1 is LNHDA and CDR2 SQIVND (reference sequence). CDR3 size: 15 residues. Trimming stripped 5 bases from V and 0 bases from J, with 10 bases between. CDR3 coding DNA: TGTGCCAGTAGTCCCGGTACAGCAACTAATGAAAAACTGTTTTTT. This gives the protein CASSPGTATNEKLFF.

CDR3 residues: CASSLDRGRAYEQYF. The CDR3 DNA is TGTGCCAGCAGCTTAGACAGGGGCCGAGCCTACGAGCAGTACTTC. The chain combines TRBV7-9 with TRBJ2-7; 7 bases map to TRBD1. The CDR3 runs to 15 residues. Germline trimming cut 1 base from V and 2 bases from J; bases unmatched to any gene: 5. Germline CDR1 is SEHNR and CDR2 is FQNEAQ (reference sequence).

The V call is TRBV4-3, the J call TRBJ2-7; 11 bases are shared with TRBD1. The CDR3 covers 15 residues. The V gene end was trimmed by 0 bases and the J gene end by 2 bases; junction bases not matched to a gene: 0. Germline CDR1 LGHNA, CDR2 YSLEER. As DNA, the CDR3 is TGCGCCAGCAGCCAAGAGGGACAGGGGGCCTACGAGCAGTACTTC. Encoded protein: CASSQEGQGAYEQYF.

This clone was seen only a few times. The J gene is TRBJ2-3, the V gene TRBV5-1; a possible D gene is TRBD2 (5 bases). CDR3 length equals 14 residues. The germline V and J ends were trimmed by 5 bases and 0 bases, with 10 bases remaining between them. The germline CDR1 and CDR2 sequences are SGHRS and YFSETQ. The CDR3 DNA reads TGCGCCAGCAGAAACCTAGCTAGCACAGATACGCAGTATTTT. Translating it yields CASRNLASTDTQYF. The entire variable domain, with the rest obtained from reference TRBV5-1 and TRBJ2-3, is as follows: KAGVTQTPRYLIKTRGQQVTLSCSPISGHRSVSWYQQTPGQGLQFLFEYFSETQRNKGNFPGRFSGRQFSNSRSEMNVSTLELGDSALYLCASRNLASTDTQYFGPGTRLTVL.

This clone showed up just a few times. The CDR3: CASSWGDRERNEQYF. In DNA, the CDR3 is TGCGCCAGCAGCTGGGGGGACAGGGAGCGTAACGAGCAGTACTTC. This sequence joins TRBV5-1 and TRBJ2-7; 9 bases are a match to TRBD1. From germline, CDR1 is SGHRS and CDR2 YFSETQ. With 3 bases clipped from V and 5 bases from J, the junction kept 9 bases outside the gene matches. CDR3 length: 15 residues.

The chain recombines TRBV6-5 with TRBJ1-5; D ambiguous. The V gene's germline CDR1 is MNHEY and CDR2 SVGAGI. The CDR3 consists of 14 residues. Trimming stripped 6 bases from V and 2 bases from J, with 11 bases between. The CDR3 coding sequence is TGTGCCAGCAGCTGGGCTCTTGGCAATCAGCCCCAGCATTTT. Its protein is CASSWALGNQPQHF.

V is TRBV7-8 and J is TRBJ1-2; 9 positions match TRBD1. V shed 4 bases, J shed 4 bases, and the junction held 4 bases outside the gene matches. This CDR3 has 14 amino acids. Germline V gene lookup returns CDR1 SGHVS and CDR2 FQNEAQ. CDR3 sequence: CASSSSTGGYGYTF. In DNA, the CDR3 is TGTGCCAGCAGCTCCTCGACAGGGGGCTATGGCTACACCTTC.

This clone is medium-sized by share. The chain recombines TRBV4-1 with TRBJ1-2, with 9 bases identical to TRBD1. This CDR3 has 19 residues. Losses at the gene ends were 0 bases for V and 5 bases for J; bases not matched to a gene: 16. Germline CDR1 reads MGHRA; CDR2 reads YSYEKL. The CDR3 is CASSQDWGGPGQGLYGYTF. The CDR3 DNA is TGCGCCAGCAGCCAAGATTGGGGAGGCCCTGGACAGGGGTTATATGGCTACACCTTC.

This clone was seen a single time. V usage is TRBV7-2 and J usage is TRBJ1-1; D might be TRBD1 (6 bases). The germline CDR1 and CDR2 sequences are SGHTA and FQGNSA. This CDR3 comprises 15 residues. Trimming removed 4 bases from V and 8 bases from J, with 20 bases in between. Here the CDR3 reads CASSSQRLGQQEAFF. The CDR3 DNA sequence: TGTGCCAGCAGCTCTCAAAGACTCGGACAGCAGGAAGCTTTCTTT.

For this clone: The same CDR3 arises from other DNA sequences in this sample as well. V is TRBV5-1 and J is TRBJ1-1, with 8 bases that match TRBD1. The ends lost 4 bases at V and 1 base at J; junction bases unmatched: 3. The CDR3 runs to 14 residues. Germline V gene sequence: CDR1 SGHRS, CDR2 YFSETQ. The CDR3 sequence is CASSPGQGNTEAFF. The CDR3 DNA sequence: TGCGCCAGCAGCCCAGGACAGGGGAACACTGAAGCTTTCTTT.

CDR3 region: CASSPIQGAGGYTF. The CDR3 coding sequence is TGTGCCAGTAGTCCTATCCAGGGGGCTGGAGGCTACACCTTC. V usage is TRBV19 and J usage is TRBJ1-2; TRBD1 matches at 8 bases. This CDR3 comprises 14 residues. V lost 5 bases, J lost 8 bases, and 10 bases stayed unmatched. Per germline, CDR1 LNHDA and CDR2 SQIVND (reference sequence).

In this sample, this clone turned up a few times. The chain combines TRBV2 with TRBJ2-5; maybe TRBD1 (5 bases). Between the trimmed V and J ends, which lost 8 bases and 7 bases, there was a span of 17 bases. This CDR3 contains 13 residues. Germline V gives CDR1 SNHLY, CDR2 FYNNEI. In DNA, the CDR3 is TGTGCCAGCTGTAGGGCACCGCAGGGGACCCAGTACTTC. As protein: CASCRAPQGTQYF.

The genes are TRBV5-1 and TRBJ2-2; TRBD1 matches at 11 bases. Trimming at V came to 2 bases and at J to 3 bases, leaving 3 bases not matched to a gene. CDR3 length equals 16 residues. Germline CDR1 and CDR2: SGHRS and YFSETQ. This CDR3 reads CASSFMGQGDTGELFF. In DNA, the CDR3 is TGCGCCAGCAGCTTTATGGGACAGGGGGACACCGGGGAGCTGTTTTTT.

This sequence joins TRBV27 and TRBJ2-1; TRBD2 aligns across 7 bases. The germline V gene encodes CDR1 MNHEY and CDR2 SMNVEV (reference sequence). V lost 5 bases and J lost 3; bases outside the gene matches: 13. This CDR3 contains 17 residues. The CDR3 region has the DNA TGTGCCAGCAGTCCCCCCCCTCTAGCGGTTTACTACAATGAGCAGTTCTTC. Translation gives CASSPPPLAVYYNEQFF.

The CDR3 region has the DNA TGTGCCAGCAGCTTAGGGGTCTTCGGAGGATATAATTCACCCCTCCACTTT. Translating it yields CASSLGVFGGYNSPLHF. This rearrangement joins TRBV7-2 to TRBJ1-6, with D hard to call. The V gene's germline CDR1 is SGHTA and CDR2 FQGNSA. The V end lost 1 base, the J end lost 4 bases, and 14 bases lay between the germline ends. The CDR3 has 17 residues.

This chain connects TRBV6-6 to TRBJ2-1; 7 bases map to TRBD1. The V gene end was trimmed by 0 bases and the J gene end by 2 bases; junction bases not matched to a gene: 1. Germline V lookup: CDR1 MNHNY, CDR2 SVGAGI (reference sequence). The CDR3 has 15 amino acids. CDR3 residues: CASSYSQGAYNEQFF. The CDR3 DNA follows: TGTGCCAGCAGTTACTCGCAGGGGGCCTACAATGAGCAGTTCTTC.

This chain uses TRBV7-8 with TRBJ1-1, with TRBD1 matching 7 bases. CDR3 size: 15 residues. Germline V gene sequence: CDR1 SGHVS, CDR2 FQNEAQ. Trimming took 3 bases from V and 4 from J; bases not matched to a gene: 8. In DNA, the CDR3 is TGTGCCAGCAGCTTCATGACAGGGTCGGCCACTGAAGCTTTCTTT. Its protein is CASSFMTGSATEAFF.

J is TRBJ2-6 and V is TRBV2; 11 nucleotides line up with TRBD1. Germline V gene sequence: CDR1 SNHLY, CDR2 FYNNEI. Trimming took 6 bases from V and 2 from J; bases not matched to a gene: 9. The CDR3 runs 18 residues. The CDR3 nucleotides read TGTGCCAGCAGACAGGGACAGGGGGTGACTGCTGGGGCCAACGTCCTGACTTTC. The encoded protein is CASRQGQGVTAGANVLTF.